One and the same sample provided the 30 T cell receptor beta chains below, sequenced in a study of T cell changes during pregnancy in multiple sclerosis. The protocol was immunoSEQ multiplex PCR, while the TCRdb copy is restricted to in-frame clones and leaves out a portion. Of about 33,000 clones in the sample, roughly nine tenths were seen once. Sequencing used CD4+ T cells from peripheral blood mononuclear cells, obtained in the third trimester of pregnancy. The receptors derive from a female donor in good health, enrolled as a control in a pregnancy study.

J is TRBJ1-4 and V is TRBV27; 8 bases are a match to TRBD1. The CDR3 is made up of 15 amino acids. Germline V CDR1 and CDR2: MNHEY, SMNVEV (reference sequence). Germline trimming cut 5 bases from V and 7 bases from J; bases unmatched to any gene: 9. The CDR3 loop is CASSPRTGRSEKLFF. The DNA for the CDR3 is TGTGCCAGCAGTCCACGGACAGGGAGGAGTGAAAAACTGTTTTTT.

DNA for the CDR3: TGTGCCAGCAGTTCCCCGCAGGGCGGGGGCACCATATATTTT. This encodes CASSSPQGGGTIYF. The chain links TRBV28 to TRBJ1-3; tentatively, D is TRBD1 (5 bases). The CDR3 covers 14 residues. The ends were cut back, 4 bases at V and 9 bases at J, with 16 bases in the middle. Germline V gives CDR1 MDHEN, CDR2 SYDVKM. The variable domain in full, completed from reference TRBV28 and TRBJ1-3, reads DVKVTQSSRYLVKRTGEKVFLECVQDMDHENMFWYRQDPGLGLRLIYFSYDVKMKEKGDIPEGYSVSREKKERFSLILESASTNQTSMYLCASSSPQGGGTIYFGEGSWLTVV.

This sequence joins TRBV11-2 and TRBJ2-7; D is undetermined. Germline loops: CDR1 SGHAT, CDR2 FQNNGV. V was clipped by 1 base and J by 2 bases, with 6 bases between them. The CDR3 sequence is 13 residues long. CDR3 DNA: TGTGCCAGCAGCTTAGGGGCAGCCTACGAGCAGTACTTC. Its protein is CASSLGAAYEQYF.

V usage is TRBV19 and J usage is TRBJ1-5, with 7 bases fitting TRBD1. Germline assignment: CDR1 LNHDA and CDR2 SQIVND (reference sequence). V shed 3 bases, J shed 4 bases, and the junction held 9 bases outside the gene matches. The CDR3 is 16 amino acids. The CDR3: CASSIAGTAGNQPQHF. Here the CDR3 DNA reads TGTGCCAGTAGTATTGCCGGGACAGCAGGGAATCAGCCCCAGCATTTT.

In its sample, this clone was seen once. The chain's CDR3 is CASSLGRQAREQYF. CDR3 sequence (DNA): TGTGCCAGCAGCTTGGGTAGGCAGGCCCGGGAGCAGTACTTC. J is TRBJ2-7 and V is TRBV5-8; no clear D. The germline V and J ends were trimmed by 0 bases and 7 bases, with 14 bases remaining between them. The CDR3 spans 14 residues. Germline V CDR1 and CDR2: SGHTS, YDEGEE. The entire variable domain, with the rest obtained from reference TRBV5-8 and TRBJ2-7, is as follows: EAGVTQSPTHLIKTRGQQATLRCSPISGHTSVYWYQQALGLGLQFLLWYDEGEERNRGNFPPRFSGRQFPNYSSELNVNALELEDSALYLCASSLGRQAREQYFGPGTRLTVT.

This clone was observed a few times. V and J are TRBV6-1 and TRBJ1-5; no definite D call. This CDR3 has 12 residues. Trimming removed 3 bases at V and 3 bases at J, with 3 bases between. Germline lookup yields CDR1 MNHNS and CDR2 SASEGT. CDR3 in amino acids: CASSDLNQPQHF. Written as DNA, the CDR3 is TGTGCCAGCAGTGACCTCAATCAGCCCCAGCATTTT.

This clone was recorded once. V usage is TRBV4-1 and J usage is TRBJ1-4, with TRBD1 identical over 8 bases. Germline CDR1 reads MGHRA; CDR2 reads YSYEKL. The CDR3 is 17 amino acids. The V gene end was trimmed by 1 base and the J gene end by 8 bases; junction bases not matched to a gene: 12. The DNA of the CDR3 is TGCGCCAGCAGCCAAGGACCCGACAGGGGTATGGGGGAAAAACTGTTTTTT. This translates into CASSQGPDRGMGEKLFF.

Here the CDR3 reads CASSTRLAGDTDTQYF. The CDR3 coding sequence is TGTGCCAGCAGCACGAGACTAGCGGGGGACACAGATACGCAGTATTTT. The V gene is TRBV5-4, the J gene TRBJ2-3; 12 bases are shared with TRBD2. The CDR3 loop spans 16 amino acids. J lost 2 bases, V lost 4 bases, and 5 bases had no gene match. In germline, CDR1 is SGHNT, CDR2 YYREEE (reference sequence).

V gene TRBV18 combines with J gene TRBJ2-1; TRBD2 matches 8 bases. The CDR3 runs to 16 residues. V shed 0 bases, J shed 6 bases, and the junction held 7 bases outside the gene matches. Germline V lookup: CDR1 KGHSH, CDR2 LQKENI. This CDR3 reads CASSPPGGGGSNEQFF. The CDR3, as DNA: TGTGCCAGCTCACCACCGGGTGGCGGGGGGAGCAATGAGCAGTTCTTC.

V usage is TRBV20-1 and J usage is TRBJ2-7; TRBD2 is a possible D gene (6 bases). Germline-derived CDR1 and CDR2 are DFQATT and SNEGSKA (reference sequence). The V and J ends lost 5 bases and 5 bases respectively, with 10 bases between them. The CDR3 contains 11 residues. CDR3 DNA: TGCAGTGCTTCCGGGACTGACGAGCAGTACTTC. This codes for CSASGTDEQYF.

V usage is TRBV4-3 and J usage is TRBJ2-1; no definite D call. The CDR3 length is 16 residues. Trimming took 0 bases from V and 3 from J, leaving 12 bases between them. CDR1 and CDR2 (germline): LGHNA, YSLEER. The CDR3 DNA is TGCGCCAGCAGCCAAGATCTAAGCGTGGTCTACAATGAGCAGTTCTTC. This codes for CASSQDLSVVYNEQFF.

This clone was counted a single time. The chain links TRBV15 to TRBJ2-1; a possible D gene is TRBD2 (5 bases). Deletions cut 0 bases from V and 7 bases from J, with 13 bases between. The germline gives CDR1 LNHNV, CDR2 YYDKDF (reference sequence). The CDR3 spans 15 residues. The CDR3 DNA is TGTGCCACCAGCAGAGATGGCCTAGCTGGAAATGAGCAGTTCTTC. Translation gives CATSRDGLAGNEQFF.

This sequence joins TRBV5-6 and TRBJ2-3; D gene ambiguous. From germline, CDR1 is SGHDT and CDR2 YYEEEE. The length of the CDR3 is 14 residues. V lost 1 base, J lost 1 base, and 7 bases lay in between. DNA of the CDR3: TGTGCCAGCAGCTTGTTGTCCGGCACAGATACGCAGTATTTT. This translates into CASSLLSGTDTQYF. The complete variable domain, with remaining parts taken from reference TRBV5-6 and TRBJ2-3, reads DAGVTQSPTHLIKTRGQQVTLRCSPKSGHDTVSWYQQALGQGPQFIFQYYEEEERQRGNFPDRFSGHQFPNYSSELNVNALLLGDSALYLCASSLLSGTDTQYFGPGTRLTVL.

The J gene is TRBJ2-2, the V gene TRBV2; tentatively, D is TRBD1 (6 bases). The germline gives CDR1 SNHLY, CDR2 FYNNEI. Trimming took 3 bases from V and 1 from J, leaving 6 bases between them. This CDR3 has 14 residues. DNA of the CDR3: TGTGCCAGCAGTGAGACAGGGAACACCGGGGAGCTGTTTTTT. Its protein is CASSETGNTGELFF. Drawing the rest from reference TRBV2 and TRBJ2-2, the complete variable domain is EPEVTQTPSHQVTQMGQEVILRCVPISNHLYFYWYRQILGQKVEFLVSFYNNEISEKSEIFDDQFSVERPDGSNFTLKIRSTKLEDSAMYFCASSETGNTGELFFGEGSRLTVL.

The rearrangement uses TRBV5-1 and TRBJ1-2, with 8 bases aligning to TRBD1. From germline, CDR1 is SGHRS and CDR2 YFSETQ. The CDR3 is made up of 13 amino acids. The trim removed 5 bases at V and 8 bases at J, leaving 8 bases unmatched. The CDR3 reads CASSLSDRGGYTF. For the CDR3, the DNA is TGCGCCAGCAGTTTGAGTGACAGGGGCGGCTACACCTTC.

This clone appeared once. The chain couples TRBV9 to TRBJ2-1; D is possibly TRBD2 (5 bases). The CDR3 consists of 12 residues. Germline V gives CDR1 SGDLS, CDR2 YYNGEE. V dropped 5 bases and J dropped 10 bases, with 13 bases sitting between them. The CDR3: CASSTGNHEQFF. The CDR3 DNA reads TGTGCCAGCAGTACGGGAAACCACGAGCAGTTCTTC.

This clone was detected only once. The chain joins TRBV18 to TRBJ2-5, with TRBD2 matching over 15 bases. V lost 6 bases and J lost 0; bases outside the gene matches: 5. The CDR3 is 17 amino acids. The germline CDR1 and CDR2 sequences are KGHSH and LQKENI. This CDR3 reads CASSGTSGRSYQETQYF. CDR3 coding DNA: TGTGCCAGCTCCGGGACTAGCGGGAGGTCCTACCAAGAGACCCAGTACTTC.

This sequence joins TRBV5-1 and TRBJ1-1, with no clear D. V dropped 5 bases and J dropped 1 base, with 15 bases sitting between them. CDR3 length: 15 amino acids. Germline V CDR1 and CDR2: SGHRS, YFSETQ. CDR3 residues: CASSSGNNGNTEAFF. Written as DNA, the CDR3 is TGCGCCAGCAGTTCGGGGAATAACGGGAACACTGAAGCTTTCTTT.

V gene TRBV28 combines with J gene TRBJ1-2; weak D call: TRBD1 (5 bases). CDR1 is MDHEN, CDR2 SYDVKM, per germline. Trimming cost V 7 bases and J 4 bases, with 13 bases left between them. CDR3 length: 13 amino acids. CDR3 loop: CASTSRGIYGYTF. The CDR3 DNA is TGTGCCAGCACTTCCCGGGGGATCTATGGCTACACCTTC.

This clone was seen only a few times. This sequence joins TRBV5-1 and TRBJ2-2, with D uncertain. CDR1 SGHRS and CDR2 YFSETQ come from the germline V gene. The CDR3 is 12 residues long. With 1 base removed from V and 7 bases from J, the gap between germline ends came to 5 bases. CDR3 region: CASSLSFGELFF. CDR3 sequence (DNA): TGCGCCAGCAGCTTGTCTTTCGGGGAGCTGTTTTTT. The complete variable domain, with remaining parts taken from reference TRBV5-1 and TRBJ2-2, reads KAGVTQTPRYLIKTRGQQVTLSCSPISGHRSVSWYQQTPGQGLQFLFEYFSETQRNKGNFPGRFSGRQFSNSRSEMNVSTLELGDSALYLCASSLSFGELFFGEGSRLTVL.

In nucleotides, the CDR3 is TGTGCCAGCAGTTACTCGACAGGGGGCACTGAAGCTTTCTTT. Amino acid sequence: CASSYSTGGTEAFF. This chain uses TRBV6-6 with TRBJ1-1; TRBD1 aligns across 9 bases. CDR1 and CDR2 (germline): MNHNY, SVGAGI (reference sequence). This CDR3 is built from 14 residues. V lost 0 bases, J lost 4 bases, and 0 bases stayed unmatched.

A few counts support this clone. The chain carries TRBV5-1 and TRBJ1-1, with D perhaps matching TRBD1 (5 bases). Germline V CDR1 and CDR2: SGHRS, YFSETQ. The CDR3 is 13 residues long. With 5 bases removed from V and 1 base from J, the gap between germline ends came to 9 bases. DNA of the CDR3: TGCGCCAGCAGATCGGACAAGAACACTGAAGCTTTCTTT. Its translation is CASRSDKNTEAFF.

The J gene is TRBJ1-5, the V gene TRBV27; D perhaps matches TRBD1 (5 bases). Germline CDR1 reads MNHEY; CDR2 reads SMNVEV (reference sequence). This CDR3 spans 15 amino acids. The germline V and J ends were trimmed by 3 bases and 0 bases, with 9 bases remaining between them. The CDR3 protein is CASSFDSYSNQPQHF. The DNA for the CDR3 is TGTGCCAGCAGTTTCGACAGCTATAGCAATCAGCCCCAGCATTTT.

CDR3 coding DNA: TGTGCCAGCTCACCGACAGGGATCACTGAAGCTTTCTTT. This encodes CASSPTGITEAFF. The chain has TRBV18 and TRBJ1-1, with 7 bases lining up with TRBD1. There are 13 residues in the CDR3. The ends lost 3 bases at V and 4 bases at J; junction bases unmatched: 2. Germline CDR1 KGHSH, CDR2 LQKENI.

This clone came up once. V and J are TRBV5-4 and TRBJ2-1; 15 positions agree with TRBD2. The CDR3 contains 17 residues. The germline CDR1 and CDR2 sequences are SGHNT and YYREEE (reference sequence). Unmatched junction bases numbered 7, after V lost 2 bases and J lost 7 bases. Here the CDR3 reads CASSFGFGTSGRNEQFF. The CDR3 region has the DNA TGTGCCAGCAGCTTTGGTTTCGGGACTAGCGGGAGGAATGAGCAGTTCTTC.

The chain combines TRBV5-1 with TRBJ2-7; D not resolved. The CDR3 runs to 15 residues. Germline V CDR1 and CDR2: SGHRS, YFSETQ. V was trimmed by 0 bases and J by 2 bases, leaving 12 bases between them. This chain's CDR3 is CASSLDGQATYEQYF. The DNA for the CDR3 is TGCGCCAGCAGCTTGGACGGTCAGGCGACCTACGAGCAGTACTTC.

The chain links TRBV2 to TRBJ2-1; no clear D. CDR3 size: 16 residues. The ends were cut back, 7 bases at V and 6 bases at J, with 22 bases in the middle. Germline lookup yields CDR1 SNHLY and CDR2 FYNNEI. CDR3 region: CASIARIRLSLNEQFF. The DNA of the CDR3 is TGTGCCAGCATCGCCCGCATCCGGCTTAGCCTCAATGAGCAGTTCTTC.

CDR3 nucleotides: TGCGCCAGCGGGGACAGCGTGGCTCAAGAGACCCAGTACTTC. It specifies CASGDSVAQETQYF. The chain combines TRBV10-1 with TRBJ2-5; 7 nucleotides match TRBD1. From germline, CDR1 is WNHNN and CDR2 SYGVQD (reference sequence). The CDR3 loop spans 14 amino acids. The V and J ends lost 8 bases and 2 bases, in that order; junction bases with no gene match: 8.

This sequence joins TRBV19 and TRBJ2-1; TRBD2 agrees at 13 bases. Looked up from germline, CDR1 is LNHDA and CDR2 is SQIVND (reference sequence). The CDR3 loop spans 17 amino acids. V was clipped by 4 bases and J by 4 bases; unmatched bases: 7. CDR3 nucleotide sequence: TGTGCCAGTAGTACCGGACTAGCGGGAGCATATTACAATGAGCAGTTCTTC. Protein product: CASSTGLAGAYYNEQFF.

The chain has TRBV5-6 and TRBJ2-3; perhaps TRBD1 as D (6 bases). V lost 2 bases to trimming and J lost 2 bases, with 18 bases between them. The CDR3 is 17 amino acids. Per germline, CDR1 SGHDT and CDR2 YYEEEE. In nucleotides, the CDR3 is TGTGCCAGCAGCTTTTGGTCAGGGGTTTTTACCACAGATACGCAGTATTTT. Amino acid sequence: CASSFWSGVFTTDTQYF.